These 27 T cell receptor beta chains originate from one sample sequenced in a study of CD8 T cells in ankylosing spondylitis. TCRdb re-analysed the 5' RACE reads in MiXCR, keeping a single row per CDR3 protein. The table has tens of thousands of distinct CDR3 sequences, 5.3% seen once. What was sequenced was blood, either unsorted or a sorted T cell fraction (not recorded which). Source of these receptors: a female donor with ankylosing spondylitis or in good health (not recorded which).

This clonotype has a count of ten or more. CDR3 nucleotide sequence: TGTGCCAGCAGCACTACGACAGGGGTAGGCTATGGCTACACCTTC. Its protein product is CASSTTTGVGYGYTF. The rearrangement joins TRBV9 to TRBJ1-2; 8 bases align to TRBD1. Looked up from germline, CDR1 is SGDLS and CDR2 is YYNGEE. CDR3 length: 15 residues. The V segment lost 4 bases and the J segment 4 bases; nucleotides outside the gene matches: 9.

This clonotype appeared many times. The chain joins TRBV9 to TRBJ2-3; D is perhaps TRBD1 (6 bases). Looked up from germline, CDR1 is SGDLS and CDR2 is YYNGEE. The CDR3 loop spans 14 amino acids. V was clipped by 7 bases and J by 5 bases, with 17 bases between them. DNA for the CDR3: TGTGCCAGCGGGTCAAGGGGGATGGGAGATACGCAGTATTTT. Its translation is CASGSRGMGDTQYF.

This clonotype was observed at least ten times. The gene calls are TRBV9 and TRBJ2-1, with D perhaps being TRBD1 or TRBD2 (5 bases each). V was cut by 0 bases and J by 9 bases, with 13 bases left in between. The germline gives CDR1 SGDLS, CDR2 YYNGEE. The CDR3 totals 14 residues. CDR3 nucleotide sequence: TGTGCCAGCAGCGTAGCGGGTGGGACGGGTGAGCAGTTCTTC. Translation gives CASSVAGGTGEQFF.

This clonotype was counted ten times or more. The chain uses TRBV9 and TRBJ2-3, with D unresolved. Deletions cut 3 bases from V and 3 bases from J, with 14 bases between. The CDR3 contains 15 residues. The V gene's germline CDR1 is SGDLS and CDR2 YYNGEE. CDR3 nucleotide sequence: TGTGCCAGCAGCGAGGGTCAGTTGATGACAGATACGCAGTATTTT. Amino acid sequence: CASSEGQLMTDTQYF.

This clonotype was seen many times. The chain links TRBV9 to TRBJ2-5; 7 bases are a match to TRBD2. Germline V gene data show CDR1 as SGDLS and CDR2 as YYNGEE. Trimming cost V 0 bases and J 2 bases; bases outside gene matches: 10. This CDR3 is built from 17 residues. Here the CDR3 DNA reads TGTGCCAGCAGCGTAGCTACTGGCGGGAGCCCTCAAGAGACCCAGTACTTC. It is translated as CASSVATGGSPQETQYF.

The CDR3 loop reads CASSPRQVQETQYF. CDR3 DNA sequence: TGTGCCAGCAGCCCCCGACAGGTTCAAGAGACCCAGTACTTC. The rearrangement links TRBV9 to TRBJ2-5, with TRBD1 as a possible D gene (6 bases). Trimming stripped 4 bases from V and 2 bases from J, with 12 bases between. This CDR3 region has 14 residues. Germline values: CDR1 SGDLS, CDR2 YYNGEE. Looking up the rest from reference TRBV9 and TRBJ2-5 gives the full variable domain: DSGVTQTPKHLITATGQRVTLRCSPRSGDLSVYWYQQSLDQGLQFLIQYYNGEERAKGNILERFSAQQFPDLHSELNLSSLELGDSALYFCASSPRQVQETQYFGPGTRLLVL.

This clonotype occurred many times. The chain combines TRBV9 with TRBJ1-3; unclear D gene. Germline loops: CDR1 SGDLS, CDR2 YYNGEE. Trimming removed 2 bases from V and 2 bases from J, with 14 bases in between. There are 16 residues in the CDR3. CDR3 bases: TGTGCCAGCAGCGTTTCTACCATCGGGACTGGAAACACCATATATTTT. It is translated as CASSVSTIGTGNTIYF.

This clonotype was detected many times. The chain uses TRBV9 and TRBJ1-2; 8 nucleotides agree with TRBD1. This CDR3 has 14 amino acids. Per germline, CDR1 SGDLS and CDR2 YYNGEE. J was trimmed by 5 bases and V by 0 bases; bases with no gene match: 3. The CDR3: CASSVDQGAYGYTF. Here the CDR3 DNA reads TGTGCCAGCAGCGTAGATCAGGGGGCATATGGCTACACCTTC.

This clonotype was seen ten or more times. V gene TRBV9 combines with J gene TRBJ2-3; D is undetermined. Germline V gene data show CDR1 as SGDLS and CDR2 as YYNGEE. V was pared by 0 bases and J by 5 bases, with 16 bases between. The CDR3 is 16 residues long. This CDR3 is CASSVGSITNGDTQYF. The DNA for the CDR3 is TGTGCCAGCAGCGTAGGGAGTATAACGAATGGAGATACGCAGTATTTT.

In its sample, this clonotype was seen many times. The DNA for the CDR3 is TGTGCCAGCAGCGTAGAGCCCAAAAACATTCAGTACTTC. Translation gives CASSVEPKNIQYF. J is TRBJ2-4 and V is TRBV9, with D uncertain. The CDR3 contains 13 residues. Germline CDR1 and CDR2: SGDLS and YYNGEE. V lost 0 bases and J 2 bases, leaving 3 bases between the germline ends.

This clonotype was seen ten or more times. This rearrangement joins TRBV9 to TRBJ2-1; D is perhaps TRBD2 (7 bases). The CDR3 sequence is 15 residues long. Germline CDR1 is SGDLS and CDR2 is YYNGEE. With 4 bases removed from V and 4 bases from J, the gap between germline ends came to 15 bases. This CDR3 is CASSSQGGVYNEQFF. The CDR3 coding sequence is TGTGCCAGCAGCTCACAAGGGGGGGTATACAATGAGCAGTTCTTC.

This clonotype was counted ten times or more. The V and J genes are TRBV30 and TRBJ2-7; D perhaps matches TRBD2 (6 bases). CDR3 size: 14 residues. Trimming took 2 bases from V and 2 from J, leaving 13 bases between them. Germline V gene sequence: CDR1 GTSNPN, CDR2 SVGIG (reference sequence). The CDR3 bases are TGTGCCTGGAGTAGGAATAGCGGACCCTACGAGCAGTACTTC. Translating gives CAWSRNSGPYEQYF.

This clonotype came up many times. This chain joins TRBV9 and TRBJ2-5; 8 bases match TRBD2. V was clipped by 0 bases and J by 4 bases; unmatched bases: 5. The CDR3 covers 15 residues. Germline V gene data show CDR1 as SGDLS and CDR2 as YYNGEE. CDR3 region: CASSVAGGLGETQYF. The CDR3 DNA reads TGTGCCAGCAGCGTAGCGGGAGGGCTCGGAGAGACCCAGTACTTC.

This clonotype was detected many times. The chain combines TRBV9 with TRBJ2-7; TRBD1 or TRBD2 may be the D gene (5 bases each). The CDR3 is 13 amino acids. V was cut by 4 bases and J by 6 bases, with 14 bases left in between. Germline-derived CDR1 and CDR2 are SGDLS and YYNGEE. Here the CDR3 DNA reads TGTGCCAGCAGCAAAACTCTGGGGACCGAGCAGTACTTC. Amino acid sequence: CASSKTLGTEQYF.

In its sample, this clonotype was seen many times. V is TRBV9 and J is TRBJ2-7, with D possibly TRBD1 on 5 matching bases. In germline, CDR1 is SGDLS, CDR2 YYNGEE. The V and J ends lost 4 bases and 0 bases respectively, with 14 bases between them. The CDR3 runs 15 residues. This chain's CDR3 is CASSPRPQGSYEQYF. CDR3 bases: TGTGCCAGCAGCCCCCGACCTCAGGGCTCCTACGAGCAGTACTTC.

The rearrangement joins TRBV9 to TRBJ2-1; perhaps TRBD2 as D (6 bases). V lost 0 bases and J 2 bases, leaving 9 bases between the germline ends. The CDR3 is 15 amino acids. Per the germline V gene, CDR1 is SGDLS and CDR2 is YYNGEE. CDR3: CASSVDGGTYNEQFF. The CDR3 DNA follows: TGTGCCAGCAGCGTAGACGGGGGTACCTACAATGAGCAGTTCTTC.

This clonotype has ten or more counts. V usage is TRBV9 and J usage is TRBJ2-7; 7 nucleotides align to TRBD1. Germline V gene sequence: CDR1 SGDLS, CDR2 YYNGEE. With 4 bases clipped from V and 1 base from J, the junction kept 2 bases outside the gene matches. The length of the CDR3 is 13 residues. CDR3 DNA: TGTGCCAGCAGCCGGGGACAGTCCTACGAGCAGTACTTC. Encoded protein: CASSRGQSYEQYF.

This clonotype was seen at least ten times. The chain couples TRBV9 to TRBJ2-3, with D tentatively TRBD1 (6 bases). V lost 3 bases and J lost 6, with 17 bases in between. The CDR3 contains 15 residues. Per germline, CDR1 SGDLS and CDR2 YYNGEE. The CDR3 DNA follows: TGTGCCAGCAGCGCGAGGGACAAGTATTGGGATACGCAGTATTTT. Translated: CASSARDKYWDTQYF.

This clonotype was observed many times. The chain has TRBV9 and TRBJ2-2; D is unresolved. Deletions cut 0 bases from V and 3 bases from J, with 6 bases between. CDR1 is SGDLS and CDR2 is YYNGEE in the germline V gene. The CDR3 has 14 amino acids. The CDR3 is CASSVGPHTGELFF. The CDR3 bases are TGTGCCAGCAGCGTAGGCCCACACACCGGGGAGCTGTTTTTT. Combining the CDR3 with reference TRBV9 and TRBJ2-2 gives the whole variable domain DSGVTQTPKHLITATGQRVTLRCSPRSGDLSVYWYQQSLDQGLQFLIQYYNGEERAKGNILERFSAQQFPDLHSELNLSSLELGDSALYFCASSVGPHTGELFFGEGSRLTVL.

The table lists this clonotype with many counts. Written as DNA, the CDR3 is TGTGCCAGCAGGAGAGATCAGGGCACGAACTATGGCTACACCTTC. Its protein is CASRRDQGTNYGYTF. The chain joins TRBV9 to TRBJ1-2, with a possible D match to TRBD1 (5 bases). CDR3 size: 15 residues. Between the trimmed V and J ends, which lost 5 bases and 2 bases, there was a span of 16 bases. Germline V gives CDR1 SGDLS, CDR2 YYNGEE.

This clonotype has more than one count but fewer than ten. This chain connects TRBV9 to TRBJ1-5, with D unclear. The CDR3 has 13 amino acids. Trimming left V 0 bases short and J 6 bases short, with 7 bases between. Germline V CDR1 and CDR2: SGDLS, YYNGEE. CDR3 DNA: TGTGCCAGCAGCGTAGATGAGGTTCAGCCCCAGCATTTT. It encodes CASSVDEVQPQHF.

The sample holds many counts of this clonotype. This chain links TRBV9 with TRBJ2-1; D perhaps matches TRBD2 (5 bases). The CDR3 spans 14 residues. V was clipped by 0 bases and J by 6 bases, with 10 bases between them. Germline V lookup: CDR1 SGDLS, CDR2 YYNGEE. CDR3: CASSVAPSPNEQFF. CDR3 DNA sequence: TGTGCCAGCAGCGTAGCGCCTAGCCCCAATGAGCAGTTCTTC.

This clonotype was detected ten times or more. The CDR3 loop is CASSVALAGGETQYF. The CDR3 coding sequence is TGTGCCAGCAGCGTAGCTCTAGCGGGGGGTGAGACCCAGTACTTC. The chain uses TRBV9 and TRBJ2-5, with 11 bases identical to TRBD2. Per germline, CDR1 SGDLS and CDR2 YYNGEE. The CDR3 is 15 residues long. Trimming removed 0 bases from V and 5 bases from J; junction bases left unmatched: 3.

J is TRBJ1-2 and V is TRBV9; no clear D. Trimming stripped 4 bases from V and 0 bases from J, with 19 bases between. Looked up from germline, CDR1 is SGDLS and CDR2 is YYNGEE. The CDR3 is 17 amino acids. Here the CDR3 reads CASSNHHRGTANYGYTF. The CDR3 DNA sequence: TGTGCCAGCAGCAACCACCATCGGGGTACAGCTAACTATGGCTACACCTTC.

This clonotype occurred many times. The chain has TRBV9 and TRBJ2-7; 12 nucleotides align to TRBD2. CDR3 length equals 16 residues. V gave up 0 bases and J gave up 2 bases; unmatched junction bases: 3. Per germline, CDR1 SGDLS and CDR2 YYNGEE. This CDR3 is CASSVAASGGAYEQYF. Written as DNA, the CDR3 is TGTGCCAGCAGCGTAGCGGCTAGCGGGGGGGCCTACGAGCAGTACTTC. Filled out from reference TRBV9 and TRBJ2-7, the complete variable domain reads DSGVTQTPKHLITATGQRVTLRCSPRSGDLSVYWYQQSLDQGLQFLIQYYNGEERAKGNILERFSAQQFPDLHSELNLSSLELGDSALYFCASSVAASGGAYEQYFGPGTRLTVT.

This clonotype showed up many times. V is TRBV9 and J is TRBJ2-1; 8 nucleotides match TRBD2. The CDR3 runs 17 residues. The ends lost 2 bases at V and 0 bases at J; junction bases unmatched: 7. From germline, CDR1 is SGDLS and CDR2 YYNGEE. The CDR3 region is CASSVVYSGASYNEQFF. The CDR3 DNA is TGTGCCAGCAGCGTGGTGTATAGCGGGGCCTCCTACAATGAGCAGTTCTTC.

This clonotype was counted between two and nine times. The gene calls are TRBV9 and TRBJ2-3; 11 bases align to TRBD2. The ends lost 0 bases at V and 6 bases at J; junction bases unmatched: 6. Germline-derived CDR1 and CDR2 are SGDLS and YYNGEE. This CDR3 spans 16 amino acids. CDR3 DNA sequence: TGTGCCAGCAGCGTAGTAGTAGCGGGGGGGCCCGATACGCAGTATTTT. Translating it yields CASSVVVAGGPDTQYF.